This T cell receptor (beta chain) was retrieved from a study of B cell selection in AIRE deficiency. Study results and limitations: Roughly 29% of healthy-donor shared Treg TCRbeta sequences appeared in patient Tconv cells. Only around a tenth of 3657 shared Treg sequences were patient-specific; 31.6% healthy-specific.

Sorting defined conventional CD4 T cells as CD4+CD127+. In the original processing: Some 120,000 patient and 1.3x10^5 or so healthy donor in-frame TCRbeta sequences came from conventional T cells. TCRdb keeps only in-frame clones here, not all; method: immunoSEQ multiplex PCR. V and J calls and clone size follow that table, whereas D and trimming were derived from the DNA. The sample holds 20,000 to 25,000 clones, approximately 97% seen once. Per germline, CDR1 SGHRS and CDR2 YFSETQ. The ends lost 4 bases at V and 2 bases at J; junction bases unmatched: 3. The CDR3 covers 15 residues. A note on this clone: Its antigen is currently unknown.

This TCR came from a human donor with AIRE deficiency. The chain recombines TRBV5-1 with TRBJ2-6; 7 nucleotides align to TRBD1. Sequences were obtained from conventional CD4+ T cells sorted from PBMCs. CDR3 bases: TGCGCCAGCAGCCAGACAGGGCCTGGGGCCAACGTCCTGACTTTC. Translation gives CASSQTGPGANVLTF.